The rows below give T cell receptor beta chains drawn from one sample of a study of identical twins. TCRdb fed the 5' RACE reads into MiXCR, producing one record per CDR3 protein. Of 150,000 or so distinct CDR3 sequences listed, around 3.5% were seen once; the top ten hold 7.5% to 8.5%. Sequenced sample: memory T cells sorted from blood. Receptor source: a man between 18 and 35 years old in good health. The conserved cysteine and the conserved F or W are not part of the CDR3 here.

J gene	V gene	CDR3 protein
TRBJ2-2	TRBV15	ATSRGGSPGELF
TRBJ2-3	TRBV3-1	ASSQDLGGGTDTQY
TRBJ2-1	TRBV28	ASLRGVNEQF
TRBJ1-2	TRBV4-2	ASSQESLGQHGYT
TRBJ1-1	TRBV7-2	ASSWTGLREGTEAF
TRBJ1-2	TRBV18	ASSQGENYGYT
TRBJ1-1	TRBV28	ASSSFAGTIPEAF
TRBJ1-1	TRBV20-1	SARDPRAVDTEAF
TRBJ2-7	TRBV5-1	ASSPGTSGDEQY
TRBJ2-3	TRBV20-1	STYTLAGDTDTQY
TRBJ1-4	TRBV13	ASSYPRGGEKLF
TRBJ2-7	TRBV20-1	SAILAGVYEQY
TRBJ1-4	TRBV28	ASSPFNEKLF
TRBJ1-5	TRBV7-2	ASSLAGAREPQH
TRBJ1-1	TRBV30	AWSAGGNTEAF
TRBJ2-7	TRBV4-3	ASSQDARGPYEQY
TRBJ2-5	TRBV29-1	SGRRLGRSGTQY